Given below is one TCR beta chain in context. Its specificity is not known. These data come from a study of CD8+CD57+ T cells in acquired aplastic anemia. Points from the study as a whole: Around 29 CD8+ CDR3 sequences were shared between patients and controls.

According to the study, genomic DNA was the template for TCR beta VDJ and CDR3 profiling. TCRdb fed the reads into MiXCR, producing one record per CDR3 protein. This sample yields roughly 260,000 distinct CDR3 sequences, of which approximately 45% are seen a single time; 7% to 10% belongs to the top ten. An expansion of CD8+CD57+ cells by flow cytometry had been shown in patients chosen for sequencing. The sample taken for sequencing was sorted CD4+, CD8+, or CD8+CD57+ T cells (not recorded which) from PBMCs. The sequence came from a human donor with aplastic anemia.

CDR3 coding DNA: TGCGCCAGCAGCTTGAGGTTGGGCACTGAAGCTTTCTTT. Encoded protein: CASSLRLGTEAFF. The chain employs TRBV5-1 and TRBJ1-1; the D is unclear. V dropped 1 base and J dropped 4 bases, with 8 bases sitting between them. The CDR3 sequence is 13 residues long. CDR1 SGHRS and CDR2 YFSETQ come from the germline V gene.